There are many counts of the clone carrying this T cell receptor (beta chain). What it binds is unknown. Using RNA transcripts as the source, TCR beta CDR3 regions were amplified. The HTBI primer set served for first-round RT-PCR of the TCR CDR3. MiXCR, applied by TCRdb to the multiplex PCR reads, yields one record per CDR3 protein. The profile shows fewer than 650,000 distinct CDR3 sequences, 13% to 15% of them singletons. Patients with ophthalmopathy all had a Clinical Activity Score of at least 3, a NOSPECS grade of at least 4 and duration under 3 months. In making diagnoses, clinical symptoms, serum thyroxine and TRAb, thyroid ultrasound and orbital computed tomography were all used. These data are taken from a study of T cells in Graves' hyperthyroidism and ophthalmopathy. Overall study results and limits: By a 13 V-J model, ophthalmopathy was set apart from stable hyperthyroidism. With a median lead of around 6.7 months before onset, the model predicted ophthalmopathy.

The CDR3 is made up of 14 amino acids. In germline, CDR1 is SGHAT, CDR2 FQNNGV. The V end was cut by 0 bases, the J end by 14 bases, with 17 bases between. The origin of this receptor is a woman between 18 and 29 years old with Graves' ophthalmopathy. The V call is TRBV11-2, the J call TRBJ2-1; D not certain. Source material: blood. The CDR3 reads CASSLDGWVSSKFF. DNA of the CDR3: TGTGCCAGCAGCTTAGATGGGTGGGTCTCTTCGAAGTTCTTC. Variable domain in full (rest from reference TRBV11-2 and TRBJ2-1): EAGVAQSPRYKIIEKRQSVAFWCNPISGHATLYWYQQILGQGPKLLIQFQNNGVVDDSQLPKDRFSAERLKGVDSTLKIQPAKLEDSAVYLCASSLDGWVSSKFFGPGTRLTVL.